These T cell receptor beta chains were read from a single sample in a study of regulatory T cells in long-lasting Graves disease. MiXCR, run by TCRdb on the multiplex PCR reads, gives a single entry per CDR3 protein. The table lists about 470,000 distinct CDR3 sequences, about 16% of them singletons. The data were also submitted as part of a second study, on T cells in Graves' hyperthyroidism and ophthalmopathy.

Sequences were derived from peripheral blood mononuclear cells (PBMCs), sampled at new diagnosis, from a patient treated with antithyroid drugs. These receptors all come from a man between 40 and 49 years old with Graves disease. Each CDR3 is given with its conserved first and last residue. A D gene is named only where the DNA matches it firmly. Size values are once, few and many counts, or a class for expanded clones, and some rows have none.

TGCAGTGCACCGCGGACTAGCGGGACGAGGGGGGAGACCCAGTACTTC | CSAPRTSGTRGETQYF | TRBJ2-5 | TRBD2 | . | TRBV20-1
TGTGCCAGCAGTGAAGGACCGCAGGGGTACGAGCAGTACTTC | CASSEGPQGYEQYF | TRBJ2-7 | . | . | TRBV25-1
TGTGCCAGCAGTGATCCCATCTCCTACGAGCAGTACTTC | CASSDPISYEQYF | TRBJ2-7 | . | many | TRBV2
TGTGCCATCAGTGAAGTCAGGGGAGGTGGCTACACCTTC | CAISEVRGGGYTF | TRBJ1-2 | . | . | TRBV10-3
TGTGCCAGCAGCCCCGCCGTTCGGGGCTACACCTTC | CASSPAVRGYTF | TRBJ1-2 | . | . | TRBV7-9
TGTGCCAGCAGCGTAGAAGCGGGAGCTAGCACAGATACGCAGTATTTT | CASSVEAGASTDTQYF | TRBJ2-3 | TRBD2 | many | TRBV9
TGTGCCACCTACCGACAGGTGAACGGGGAGCTGTTTTTT | CATYRQVNGELFF | TRBJ2-2 | . | . | TRBV2
TGTGCCAGCAGACCGGGACTAGCAGGTGCAGATACGCAGTATTTT | CASRPGLAGADTQYF | TRBJ2-3 | TRBD2 | many | TRBV28
TGTGCCAGCAGCGCCAGGGGGGTAGCGTACGAGCAGTACTTC | CASSARGVAYEQYF | TRBJ2-7 | . | . | TRBV9
TGTGCCAGCACTCCGGGCGGTACGCAGTATTTT | CASTPGGTQYF | TRBJ2-3 | . | many | TRBV28
TGTGCCAGCAGCTTACGGTTCGGGAATGACAATGAGCAGTTCTTC | CASSLRFGNDNEQFF | TRBJ2-1 | . | many | TRBV7-3
TGCAGTGCTAGAAAAACGGGCCGTCCTGCGGCATCCGAGCAGTACTTC | CSARKTGRPAASEQYF | TRBJ2-7 | . | many | TRBV20-1
TGTGCCAGTCGGGACAGTGGGCTCGGTGGGACCCAGTACTTC | CASRDSGLGGTQYF | TRBJ2-5 | TRBD1 | many | TRBV6-1
TGTGCCAGCAGCTTGGTGGTATTGAACACTGAAGCTTTCTTT | CASSLVVLNTEAFF | TRBJ1-1 | . | many | TRBV5-6
TGTGCCAGTAGTATAGACGGGACCTATCAAGAGACCCAGTACTTC | CASSIDGTYQETQYF | TRBJ2-5 | . | . | TRBV19
TGTGCCAGTAGTATGGGACTAGGACAGACCTACGAGCAGTACTTC | CASSMGLGQTYEQYF | TRBJ2-7 | TRBD2 | . | TRBV19
TGTGCCAGCAGCTTAGAGGGTGGTTATGGCTACACCTTC | CASSLEGGYGYTF | TRBJ1-2 | . | . | TRBV11-1
TGCAGTGCTGGCGTGCAGGTCATGAACACTGAAGCTTTCTTT | CSAGVQVMNTEAFF | TRBJ1-1 | . | many | TRBV20-1
TGTGCCAGCAGACCAAGGACAGAAAGCTCCTACAATGAGCAGTTCTTC | CASRPRTESSYNEQFF | TRBJ2-1 | . | many | TRBV7-8
TGCAGCGTTGGGCAGTCCCAAGAGACCCAGTACTTC | CSVGQSQETQYF | TRBJ2-5 | . | once | TRBV29-1
TGTGCCAGCAGCGGACGGGACAGGCACCACGAGCAGTACTTC | CASSGRDRHHEQYF | TRBJ2-7 | TRBD1 | many | TRBV7-9
TGTGCCATCAGTAAGGAAGCTAACTATGGCTACACCTTC | CAISKEANYGYTF | TRBJ1-2 | . | . | TRBV10-3
TGTGCCAGCAGTCCCAACGGTGCTAACTATGGCTACACCTTC | CASSPNGANYGYTF | TRBJ1-2 | . | many | TRBV28
TGCGCCAGCAGCTTGAGGCAGGAGGACTACGAGCAGTACTTC | CASSLRQEDYEQYF | TRBJ2-7 | . | many | TRBV5-1
TGCGCCAGCAGCTTGAACTCGGGACAGGGCGGACGAAATTCACCCCTCCACTTT | CASSLNSGQGGRNSPLHF | TRBJ1-6 | TRBD1 | few | TRBV5-1
TGCAGCGTGGGGACAGGACCCTACGAGCAGTACTTC | CSVGTGPYEQYF | TRBJ2-7 | TRBD1 | many | TRBV29-1
TGCAGCGTTGTTGGGATACAAGAGACCCAGTACTTC | CSVVGIQETQYF | TRBJ2-5 | . | many | TRBV29-1
TGTGCCAGCAGCAAACCATGGGATACGCAGTATTTT | CASSKPWDTQYF | TRBJ2-3 | . | many | TRBV7-9
TGTGCCACCAGCAGCCAGGTGGGGACAGGGAGGACCGGGGAGCTGTTTTTT | CATSSQVGTGRTGELFF | TRBJ2-2 | TRBD1 | . | TRBV15
TGTGCCAGCAGCCAAGAAGGTACTCCGGGCGGGAGGGCCCTCCGTGGGGGGCCCTCCTACGAGCAGTACTTC | CASSQEGTPGGRALRGGPSYEQYF | TRBJ2-7 | TRBD2 | . | TRBV11-2
TGCAGTGCCCCGGGACTCCACGGGAATGAGCAGTTCTTC | CSAPGLHGNEQFF | TRBJ2-1 | . | many | TRBV20-1
TGTGCCATCAGTGAGAGGGTATTTCCAGGGTACGAGCAGTACTTC | CAISERVFPGYEQYF | TRBJ2-7 | . | . | TRBV10-3
TGTGCCAGCTCACGACGACAGGGCCGCCAAGAGACCCAGTACTTC | CASSRRQGRQETQYF | TRBJ2-5 | TRBD1 | many | TRBV18
TGCGCCAGCAGCCAAGTGACTAGCGGGGACTACGAGCAGTACTTC | CASSQVTSGDYEQYF | TRBJ2-7 | TRBD2 | few | TRBV4-1
TGTGCCAGCAGTTCCTCGGGACTAGCGGGAGGGAGCTCCTACAATGAGCAGTTCTTC | CASSSSGLAGGSSYNEQFF | TRBJ2-1 | TRBD2 | . | TRBV28
TGTGCCAGCAGTCGGGTAGCGGAACCCTACAATGAGCAGTTCTTC | CASSRVAEPYNEQFF | TRBJ2-1 | . | many | TRBV28
TGTGCCAGCAGTTTATACCCCCCGGGGGTCTCCTACGAGCAGTACTTC | CASSLYPPGVSYEQYF | TRBJ2-7 | . | many | TRBV27
TGTGCCAGCAGTTTTCTACCGAACACCGGGGAGCTGTTTTTT | CASSFLPNTGELFF | TRBJ2-2 | . | many | TRBV28
TGTGCCAGCACCGCAGGGTGGGCTGACGAGCAGTACTTC | CASTAGWADEQYF | TRBJ2-7 | . | few | TRBV6-2/TRBV6-3
TGTGCCAGCAGCTCGCGGGGGACAGTCTCCTACGAGCAGTACTTC | CASSSRGTVSYEQYF | TRBJ2-7 | . | . | TRBV7-9
TGCGCCAGCAGCTTGGACGGATTCTCCTACAATGAGCAGTTCTTC | CASSLDGFSYNEQFF | TRBJ2-1 | . | few | TRBV5-1
TGTGCCACGACAGGAACCGGGGAGCTGTTTTTT | CATTGTGELFF | TRBJ2-2 | . | many | TRBV28
TGTGCCAGCACCCGAGGGGGGGCTCGGGGCTACAATGAGCAGTTCTTC | CASTRGGARGYNEQFF | TRBJ2-1 | . | . | TRBV2
TGTGCCAGCAGTTTATCGGTGGGGGAGCAGTTCTTC | CASSLSVGEQFF | TRBJ2-1 | . | . | TRBV12-3/TRBV12-4
TGTGCCAGCAGCTTGTTACAAGCGGGAGGGAAATACAATGAGCAGTTCTTC | CASSLLQAGGKYNEQFF | TRBJ2-1 | TRBD2 | few | TRBV5-4
TGCGCCAGCAGCTACGGACAGCTTAATTCACCCCTCCACTTT | CASSYGQLNSPLHF | TRBJ1-6 | . | many | TRBV5-1
TGTGCCAGCAGCCCGTTGACAGGCCGGGAGCAGTACTTC | CASSPLTGREQYF | TRBJ2-7 | . | . | TRBV6-2/TRBV6-3
TGTGCCAGCAGCCAAGAAGGGGGCAATGAGCAGTTCTTC | CASSQEGGNEQFF | TRBJ2-1 | . | few | TRBV4-2
TGCGCCAGCAGCTTGGCCTCTAGCGGGACAGGCACTGAAGCTTTCTTT | CASSLASSGTGTEAFF | TRBJ1-1 | TRBD1 | many | TRBV5-1
TGTGCCAGCACCCCTTTCCAGGGATTTAACTATGGCTACACCTTC | CASTPFQGFNYGYTF | TRBJ1-2 | . | many | TRBV28
TGTGCCAGCAGTTACCGGACAGGGAAGGCAAATTCACCCCTCCACTTT | CASSYRTGKANSPLHF | TRBJ1-6 | TRBD1 | . | TRBV28
TGTGCCAGCAGTTTACCCCCGGTGGGAGGGAACATTCAGTACTTC | CASSLPPVGGNIQYF | TRBJ2-4 | TRBD2 | many | TRBV28
TGTGCCAGCAGCTGGGGCAGTTATAGCAATCAGCCCCAGCATTTT | CASSWGSYSNQPQHF | TRBJ1-5 | . | . | TRBV5-8